The clone carrying this TCR beta chain appeared many times. V dropped 5 bases and J dropped 2 bases, with 11 bases sitting between them. Per germline, CDR1 SGHRS and CDR2 YFSETQ. CDR3 size: 13 residues. Primed by a sample-barcoded 5' primer and a J-beta primer mix, a second PCR proceeded for about 7 to 11 cycles. TCRdb re-called the 5' RACE reads with MiXCR, one entry per CDR3 protein. The sample has 1.5 million to 2 million distinct CDR3 sequences, 28% seen once. The data stem from a study of blood T cells in healthy people across ages. Study-level background: Using template switching, researchers captured about one barcoded beta molecule for each two T cells.

Drawing of peripheral blood yielded approximately 10 milliliters from each donor. Extracted total RNA amounted to at least 5 micrograms for each sample. The rearrangement links TRBV5-1 to TRBJ2-7, with D uncertain. The sample was blood. The TCR originated in a woman aged 25-40 years in good health. The CDR3 sequence is CASRTDTPYEQYF. As DNA, the CDR3 is TGCGCCAGCAGAACAGACACCCCCTACGAGCAGTACTTC. The variable domain in full, with the rest retrieved from reference TRBV5-1 and TRBJ2-7, is KAGVTQTPRYLIKTRGQQVTLSCSPISGHRSVSWYQQTPGQGLQFLFEYFSETQRNKGNFPGRFSGRQFSNSRSEMNVSTLELGDSALYLCASRTDTPYEQYFGPGTRLTVT.